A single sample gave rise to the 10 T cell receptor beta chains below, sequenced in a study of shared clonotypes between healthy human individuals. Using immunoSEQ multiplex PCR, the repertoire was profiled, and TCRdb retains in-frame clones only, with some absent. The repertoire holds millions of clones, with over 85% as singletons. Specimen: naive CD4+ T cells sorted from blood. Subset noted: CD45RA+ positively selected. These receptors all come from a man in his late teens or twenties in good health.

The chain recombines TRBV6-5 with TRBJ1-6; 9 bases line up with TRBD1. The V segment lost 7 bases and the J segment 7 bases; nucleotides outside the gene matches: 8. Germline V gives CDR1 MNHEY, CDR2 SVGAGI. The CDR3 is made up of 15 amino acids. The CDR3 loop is CASTTTGTGNSPLHF. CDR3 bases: TGTGCCAGCACCACCACCGGGACAGGGAATTCACCCCTCCACTTT.

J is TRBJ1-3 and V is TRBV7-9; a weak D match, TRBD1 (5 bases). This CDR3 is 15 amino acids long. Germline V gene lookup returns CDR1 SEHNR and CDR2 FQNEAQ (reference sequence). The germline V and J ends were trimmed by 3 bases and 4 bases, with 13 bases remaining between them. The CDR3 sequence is CASSFNRPGGNTIYF. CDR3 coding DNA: TGTGCCAGCAGCTTTAACCGGCCAGGGGGAAACACCATATATTTT.

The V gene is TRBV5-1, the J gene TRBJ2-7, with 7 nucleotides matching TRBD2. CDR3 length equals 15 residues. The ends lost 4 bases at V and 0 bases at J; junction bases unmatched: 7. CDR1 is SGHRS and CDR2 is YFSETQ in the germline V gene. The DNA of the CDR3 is TGCGCCAGCAGCATCAGCGGGAAGAGCTCCTACGAGCAGTACTTC. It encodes CASSISGKSSYEQYF.

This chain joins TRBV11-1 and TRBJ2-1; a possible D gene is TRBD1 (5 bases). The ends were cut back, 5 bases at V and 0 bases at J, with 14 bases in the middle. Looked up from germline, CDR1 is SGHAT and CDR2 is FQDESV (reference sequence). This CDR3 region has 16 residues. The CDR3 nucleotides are TGTGCCAGCAGCAGACTCCAGGGTAGCTCCTACAATGAGCAGTTCTTC. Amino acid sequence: CASSRLQGSSYNEQFF.

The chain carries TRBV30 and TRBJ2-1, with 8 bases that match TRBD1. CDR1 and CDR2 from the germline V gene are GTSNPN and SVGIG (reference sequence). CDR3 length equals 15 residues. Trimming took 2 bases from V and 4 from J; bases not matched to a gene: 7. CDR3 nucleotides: TGTGCCTGGAGTCCTCCGGGACAGGTTTACAATGAGCAGTTCTTC. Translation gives CAWSPPGQVYNEQFF.

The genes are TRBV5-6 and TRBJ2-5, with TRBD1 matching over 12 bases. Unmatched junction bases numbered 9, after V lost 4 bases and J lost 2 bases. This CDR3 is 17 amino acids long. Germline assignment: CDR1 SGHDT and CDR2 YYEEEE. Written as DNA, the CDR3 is TGTGCCAGCAGCCCACGGGACAGGGGGCGGGTACAAGAGACCCAGTACTTC. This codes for CASSPRDRGRVQETQYF.

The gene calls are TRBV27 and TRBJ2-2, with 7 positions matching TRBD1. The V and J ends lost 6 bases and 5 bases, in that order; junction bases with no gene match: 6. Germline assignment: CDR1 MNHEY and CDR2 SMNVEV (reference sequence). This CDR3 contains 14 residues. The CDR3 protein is CASSSTGRTGELFF. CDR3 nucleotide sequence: TGTGCCAGCAGCTCGACAGGGCGGACCGGGGAGCTGTTTTTT.

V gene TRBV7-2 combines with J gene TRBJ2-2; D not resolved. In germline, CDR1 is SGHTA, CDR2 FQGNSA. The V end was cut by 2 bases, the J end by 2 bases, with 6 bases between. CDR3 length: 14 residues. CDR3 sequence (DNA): TGTGCCAGCAGCTTATTCCACAACACCGGGGAGCTGTTTTTT. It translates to CASSLFHNTGELFF.

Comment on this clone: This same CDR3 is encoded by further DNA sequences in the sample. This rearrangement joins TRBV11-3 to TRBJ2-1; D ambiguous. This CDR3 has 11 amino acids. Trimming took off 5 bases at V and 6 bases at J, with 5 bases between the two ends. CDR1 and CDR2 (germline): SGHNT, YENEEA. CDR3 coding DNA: TGTGCCAGCAGCAGAGGCAATGAGCAGTTCTTC. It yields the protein CASSRGNEQFF.

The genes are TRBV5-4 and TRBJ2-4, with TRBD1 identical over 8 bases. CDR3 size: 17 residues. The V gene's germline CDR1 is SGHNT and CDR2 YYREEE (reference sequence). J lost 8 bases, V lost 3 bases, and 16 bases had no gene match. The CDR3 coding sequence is TGTGCCAGCAGCTCCTTGACCGCCGGGACAGGAGGGGACATTCAGTACTTC. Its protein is CASSSLTAGTGGDIQYF.